A selection of T cell receptor beta chains follows, all from one sample in a study of blood T cell repertoires in COVID-19. The protocol was immunoSEQ multiplex PCR, while the TCRdb copy is restricted to in-frame clones and leaves out a portion. This repertoire shows approximately 250,000 clones, approximately 81% found once; its top ten account for around 4%. Material for sequencing was peripheral blood. The receptors shown here come from a man between 60 and 70 years old with acute or convalescent COVID-19. Both conserved end residues are part of each CDR3. A D gene is named only where the DNA matches it firmly. Size values are once, few and many counts, or a class for expanded clones, and some rows have none.

>.|TRBD1|TRBV27|TRBJ1-2
CASSRRPRGPNYGYTF
TGTGCCAGCAGTCGAAGACCCAGGGGGCCTAACTATGGCTACACCTTC
>.|TRBD1|TRBV5-4|TRBJ2-7
CASRRDRGVYEQYF
TGTGCCAGCAGGAGGGACAGGGGCGTCTACGAGCAGTACTTC
>.|TRBD2|TRBV10-3|TRBJ2-1
CAISESGTSGRDEQFF
TGTGCCATCAGTGAGTCCGGGACTAGCGGGAGGGATGAGCAGTTCTTC
>.|.|TRBV7-2|TRBJ2-2
CASSPSLGAGELFF
TGTGCCAGCAGTCCCTCCCTAGGGGCCGGGGAGCTGTTTTTT
>.|TRBD2|TRBV7-3|TRBJ2-1
CASSSLAGWLVNEQFF
TGTGCCAGCAGCTCGCTAGCGGGGTGGCTCGTGAATGAGCAGTTCTTC
>.|.|TRBV7-9|TRBJ2-3
CASSPSGGTDTQYF
TGTGCCAGCAGCCCCTCAGGGGGCACAGATACGCAGTATTTT
>once|.|TRBV27|TRBJ2-1
CASSSSIKSSVYNEQFF
TGTGCCAGCAGTTCATCGATTAAGAGTAGCGTATACAATGAGCAGTTCTTC
>.|TRBD2|TRBV10-3|TRBJ2-3
CASSRSRQGGSLSTDTQYF
TGTGCCTCCAGTAGGTCCCGCCAAGGCGGGAGTTTAAGCACAGATACGCAGTATTTT
>.|.|TRBV5-1|TRBJ2-7
CASSHGQNYEQYF
TGCGCCAGCAGCCACGGACAGAACTACGAGCAGTACTTC
>.|TRBD1|TRBV7-3|TRBJ1-1
CASSLTGPGTGGAVAEAFF
TGTGCCAGCAGCTTAACTGGTCCCGGGACAGGGGGCGCGGTTGCTGAAGCTTTCTTT
>.|TRBD2|TRBV7-9|TRBJ2-1
CASSVSGSSYNEQFF
TGTGCCAGCAGCGTAAGCGGGAGCTCCTACAATGAGCAGTTCTTC
>.|TRBD1|TRBV11-3|TRBJ2-2
CASSSGTGANTGELFF
TGTGCCAGCAGCTCCGGGACAGGGGCGAACACCGGGGAGCTGTTTTTT
>.|TRBD2|TRBV10-2|TRBJ2-1
CATNGASGGFNEQFF
TGCGCCACCAACGGGGCTAGCGGGGGATTCAATGAGCAGTTCTTC
>.|TRBD2|TRBV7-2|TRBJ2-3
CASRAVLAGSTDTQYF
TGTGCCAGCAGAGCCGTGCTAGCGGGAAGCACAGATACGCAGTATTTT
>.|TRBD1|TRBV20-1|TRBJ1-3
CSASPGTAGNTIYF
TGCAGTGCTAGTCCCGGGACAGCTGGAAACACCATATATTTT
>.|TRBD1|TRBV7-6|TRBJ2-5
CASSFTAGQGALGRQETQYF
TGTGCCAGCAGCTTTACAGCGGGACAGGGGGCGCTAGGCCGCCAAGAGACCCAGTACTTC
>.|.|TRBV7-3|TRBJ2-7
CASSTAAGFSYEQYF
TGTGCCAGCAGCACGGCGGCCGGGTTCTCCTACGAGCAGTACTTC
>.|.|TRBV6-1|TRBJ2-7
CASSEMGVSYEQYF
TGTGCCAGCAGTGAAATGGGAGTCTCCTACGAGCAGTACTTC
>once|TRBD1|TRBV2|TRBJ1-2
CASGGLSGTAYGYTF
TGTGCCAGCGGGGGACTCTCCGGGACAGCCTATGGCTACACCTTC
>once|TRBD2|TRBV7-9|TRBJ2-4
CASSSRLAGDWNIQYF
TGTGCCAGCAGCTCTCGACTAGCGGGAGATTGGAACATTCAGTACTTC
>.|.|TRBV5-1|TRBJ2-5
CASSPNPGQGETQYF
TGCGCCAGCAGCCCGAACCCGGGACAAGGAGAGACCCAGTACTTC
>.|TRBD2|TRBV5-1|TRBJ2-7
CASSLGLAGGSVYEQYF
TGCGCCAGCAGCTTGGGACTAGCGGGAGGAAGCGTCTACGAGCAGTACTTC